Below are 24 T cell receptor beta chains sequenced from a single sample in a study of blood T cell repertoires in COVID-19. The method was immunoSEQ multiplex PCR; TCRdb's version includes in-frame clones alone and lacks a portion of them. This sample yields 89,000 or so clones, of which about 90% are seen a single time; roughly 2.6% belongs to the top ten. The sequencing sample was made of peripheral blood. The receptors here all came from a man aged 50-60 years with COVID-19, enrolled during active disease.

The chain is built from TRBV5-4 and TRBJ2-7; 12 bases are shared with TRBD2. The CDR3 contains 15 residues. V lost 4 bases to trimming and J lost 3 bases; unmatched junction nucleotides: 5. Germline V gene sequence: CDR1 SGHNT, CDR2 YYREEE (reference sequence). The CDR3 coding sequence is TGTGCCAGCAGCGGAGGACTAGCGGGGCTCTACGAGCAGTACTTC. Residues: CASSGGLAGLYEQYF.

This sequence joins TRBV24-1 and TRBJ2-3, with 8 bases lining up with TRBD1. The CDR3 loop spans 14 amino acids. Germline CDR1 and CDR2: KGHDR and SFDVKD. The junction had 2 bases not matched to a gene; V was cut back by 3 bases and J by 4 bases. Here the CDR3 DNA reads TGTGCCACCAGTGATGACAGGGGCTCAGATACGCAGTATTTT. The encoded protein is CATSDDRGSDTQYF.

CDR3 amino acids: CASSGGSGMGQPQHF. The DNA for the CDR3 is TGTGCCAGCAGTGGCGGGTCCGGGATGGGGCAGCCCCAGCATTTT. V and J are TRBV2 and TRBJ1-5; no firm D call. The ends were cut back, 4 bases at V and 7 bases at J, with 17 bases in the middle. The CDR3 runs 15 residues. In germline, CDR1 is SNHLY, CDR2 FYNNEI.

This sequence joins TRBV4-1 and TRBJ2-3, with a weak D call TRBD1 (5 bases). This CDR3 has 13 residues. Germline-derived CDR1 and CDR2 are MGHRA and YSYEKL. V was clipped by 3 bases and J by 4 bases, with 8 bases between them. CDR3 amino acids: CASSQVGADTQYF. In DNA, the CDR3 is TGCGCCAGCAGCCAGGTAGGGGCAGATACGCAGTATTTT.

V and J are TRBV4-3 and TRBJ1-2; 8 bases align to TRBD1. The CDR3 runs 14 residues. The V gene end was trimmed by 4 bases and the J gene end by 7 bases; junction bases not matched to a gene: 8. CDR1 LGHNA and CDR2 YSLEER come from the germline V gene. The CDR3, as DNA: TGCGCCAGCAGCCTGACAGGGGATTATGCTGGCTACACCTTC. Protein product: CASSLTGDYAGYTF.

This clone qualifies as medium-sized. The chain joins TRBV5-1 to TRBJ2-1, with D maybe TRBD2 (5 bases). CDR3 length: 13 residues. Trimming pared 3 bases from V and 4 bases from J, leaving 8 bases between. CDR1 and CDR2 (germline): SGHRS, YFSETQ. The CDR3 sequence: CASSYRGYNEQFF. CDR3 in DNA: TGCGCCAGCAGCTATCGGGGTTACAATGAGCAGTTCTTC.

The chain recombines TRBV3-1 (or the pseudogene TRBV3-2) with TRBJ1-1, with TRBD1 matching over 7 bases. Per the germline V gene, CDR1 is LGHDT and CDR2 is YNNKEL (reference sequence). The J segment lost 6 bases and the V segment lost 0 bases, leaving 10 bases of the junction unmatched. CDR3 length: 16 amino acids. CDR3 sequence: CASSQDLGTAAPEAFF. The DNA of the CDR3 is TGTGCCAGCAGCCAAGATCTTGGGACAGCGGCTCCTGAAGCTTTCTTT.

V and J are TRBV19 and TRBJ1-5; D not resolved. V lost 5 bases and J lost 7, with 15 bases in between. This CDR3 is built from 14 residues. Germline V lookup: CDR1 LNHDA, CDR2 SQIVND (reference sequence). Written as DNA, the CDR3 is TGTGCCAGTAGTCCTCAGAGAGGAGTACAGCCCCAGCATTTT. As protein: CASSPQRGVQPQHF. The full variable domain, in which reference TRBV19 and TRBJ1-5 provide the parts outside the CDR3, is DGGITQSPKYLFRKEGQNVTLSCEQNLNHDAMYWYRQDPGQGLRLIYYSQIVNDFQKGDIAEGYSVSREKKESFPLTVTSAQKNPTAFYLCASSPQRGVQPQHFGDGTRLSIL.

The V call is TRBV5-1, the J call TRBJ1-2, with 8 nucleotides matching TRBD1. Unmatched junction bases numbered 3, after V lost 4 bases and J lost 4 bases. Germline-derived CDR1 and CDR2 are SGHRS and YFSETQ. The CDR3 extends over 13 amino acids. The chain's CDR3 is CASSQGQVYGYTF. CDR3 in DNA: TGCGCCAGCAGCCAGGGACAGGTCTATGGCTACACCTTC.

The chain recombines TRBV3-1 (or the pseudogene TRBV3-2) with TRBJ2-7, with TRBD1 as a possible D gene (5 bases). This CDR3 spans 16 amino acids. Trimming shortened V by 5 bases and J by 0 bases, and 17 bases separated the two germline ends. Germline CDR1 reads LGHDT; CDR2 reads YNNKEL (reference sequence). The CDR3 protein is CASSYFLGANSYEQYF. The DNA of the CDR3 is TGTGCCAGCAGCTACTTTCTAGGGGCCAACTCCTACGAGCAGTACTTC.

This CDR3 is CASSLGHPNTEAFF. The CDR3 region has the DNA TGTGCCAGCAGTTTAGGGCACCCGAACACTGAAGCTTTCTTT. The chain is built from TRBV28 and TRBJ1-1; D not resolved. This CDR3 has 14 amino acids. Germline CDR1 reads MDHEN; CDR2 reads SYDVKM. The germline V and J ends were trimmed by 2 bases and 1 base, with 8 bases remaining between them.

The gene calls are TRBV7-9 and TRBJ2-7, with 10 positions matching TRBD1. With 6 bases clipped from V and 6 bases from J, the junction kept 11 bases outside the gene matches. From germline, CDR1 is SEHNR and CDR2 FQNEAQ (reference sequence). This CDR3 comprises 15 residues. The CDR3, as DNA: TGTGCCAGCAGAAAGGGGGACAGGGGAGAAGGCGAGCAGTACTTC. Amino acid sequence: CASRKGDRGEGEQYF.

The chain has TRBV20-1 and TRBJ1-2; D uncertain. Germline loops: CDR1 DFQATT, CDR2 SNEGSKA (reference sequence). There are 11 residues in the CDR3. Trimming shortened V by 5 bases and J by 4 bases, and 8 bases separated the two germline ends. The CDR3 DNA reads TGCAGTGCTCCCCCATCCTATGGCTACACCTTC. It yields the protein CSAPPSYGYTF.

The chain recombines TRBV6-2 or TRBV6-3 with TRBJ2-3; 10 bases agree with TRBD2. This CDR3 is built from 17 residues. The junction had 10 bases not matched to a gene; V was cut back by 5 bases and J by 2 bases. Germline CDR1 is MNHEY and CDR2 is SVGEGT. The CDR3 region has the DNA TGTGCCAGCAGTAATCACCCTAGCGGGGGACCCACAGATACGCAGTATTTT. This translates into CASSNHPSGGPTDTQYF.

The chain recombines TRBV5-1 with TRBJ1-4, with no clear D. The CDR3 is 16 amino acids. Germline V lookup: CDR1 SGHRS, CDR2 YFSETQ. V lost 2 bases to trimming and J lost 7 bases, with 18 bases between them. The DNA for the CDR3 is TGCGCCAGCAGCTTCGGTCGGGGAGGTGATGGTGAAAAACTGTTTTTT. It codes for CASSFGRGGDGEKLFF.

This rearrangement joins TRBV27 to TRBJ1-6; no definite D call. Trimming pared 3 bases from V and 0 bases from J, leaving 3 bases between. The CDR3 has 14 amino acids. CDR1 MNHEY and CDR2 SMNVEV come from the germline V gene (reference sequence). CDR3 coding DNA: TGTGCCAGCAGTTTGAGCTCCTATAATTCACCCCTCCACTTT. Amino acids: CASSLSSYNSPLHF.

The V gene is TRBV4-1, the J gene TRBJ2-2; D not resolved. The CDR3 runs to 15 residues. Deletions cut 7 bases from V and 2 bases from J, with 14 bases between. Germline CDR1 MGHRA, CDR2 YSYEKL. The CDR3 reads CASTKERPNTGELFF. CDR3 sequence (DNA): TGCGCCAGCACCAAGGAGAGACCTAACACCGGGGAGCTGTTTTTT.

The V call is TRBV3-1 (or the pseudogene TRBV3-2), the J call TRBJ1-1; weak D call: TRBD1 (6 bases). This CDR3 region has 16 residues. CDR1 and CDR2 from the germline V gene are LGHDT and YNNKEL (reference sequence). The ends were cut back, 4 bases at V and 0 bases at J, with 15 bases in the middle. The CDR3 DNA sequence: TGTGCCAGCAGCCGTCCCGGGACATGGATGAACACTGAAGCTTTCTTT. Translated, it gives CASSRPGTWMNTEAFF.

The chain couples TRBV6-6 to TRBJ2-7, with D maybe TRBD2 (5 bases). Germline V CDR1 and CDR2: MNHNY, SVGAGI (reference sequence). Trimming took off 4 bases at V and 2 bases at J, with 15 bases between the two ends. The CDR3 is 15 amino acids. The CDR3 nucleotides read TGTGCCAGCAGTTCGAAGGGAGCTAGGACCTACGAGCAGTACTTC. Amino acid sequence: CASSSKGARTYEQYF.

This sequence joins TRBV10-3 and TRBJ2-7, with D unresolved. Germline CDR1 ENHRY, CDR2 SYGVKD. This CDR3 has 12 residues. V lost 6 bases and J lost 2, with 8 bases in between. The CDR3, as DNA: TGTGCCATCAGCCCTGGCCCCTACGAGCAGTACTTC. Protein: CAISPGPYEQYF.

The gene calls are TRBV14 and TRBJ1-2; D not resolved. With 6 bases removed from V and 4 bases from J, the gap between germline ends came to 12 bases. Germline lookup yields CDR1 SGHDN and CDR2 FVKESK. The CDR3 has 13 residues. The CDR3 DNA is TGTGCCAGCAGAGTCGACGGAGCCTATGGCTACACCTTC. Translated, it gives CASRVDGAYGYTF.

The J gene is TRBJ2-7, the V gene TRBV15; 8 bases align to TRBD1. This CDR3 contains 16 residues. The J segment lost 4 bases and the V segment lost 3 bases, leaving 11 bases of the junction unmatched. CDR1 is LNHNV, CDR2 YYDKDF, per germline (reference sequence). In nucleotides, the CDR3 is TGTGCCACCAGCAGCGACAGACAGGGGAGGATTTACGAGCAGTACTTC. Its translation: CATSSDRQGRIYEQYF.

This clone showed up just a few times. V and J are TRBV30 and TRBJ1-6; 8 positions match TRBD1. The CDR3 is made up of 17 amino acids. Germline CDR1 reads GTSNPN; CDR2 reads SVGIG (reference sequence). V was pared by 0 bases and J by 6 bases, with 10 bases of the junction left unmatched. CDR3 region: CAWSVLPGGVGNSPLHF. DNA for the CDR3: TGTGCCTGGAGTGTACTCCCAGGGGGCGTCGGTAATTCACCCCTCCACTTT.

The chain uses TRBV15 and TRBJ2-1, with TRBD1 matching over 8 bases. J gave up 2 bases and V 5 bases, and 8 bases lay outside the gene matches. There are 16 residues in the CDR3. Germline loops: CDR1 LNHNV, CDR2 YYDKDF (reference sequence). Here the CDR3 DNA reads TGTGCCACCAGCTCCAAGGACAGGGTTACCTACAATGAGCAGTTCTTC. Amino acids: CATSSKDRVTYNEQFF.